Below, 17 T cell receptor beta chains from the same sample are listed, as sequenced in a study of Tregs in tolerant kidney transplant recipients. Profiled with immunoSEQ multiplex PCR; TCRdb holds only in-frame clones, not every one. The profile covers roughly 68,000 clones, with 84% appearing a single time and around 4.5% taken by the ten largest. Sequenced sample: CD4+ T cells from blood. The receptors here all came from a human donor in good health.

This chain links TRBV9 with TRBJ2-1; D not certain. The CDR3 loop spans 15 amino acids. Germline lookup yields CDR1 SGDLS and CDR2 YYNGEE. V lost 0 bases and J 4 bases, leaving 11 bases between the germline ends. The CDR3 loop is CASSVAEHGYNEQFF. The CDR3 DNA reads TGTGCCAGCAGCGTAGCAGAGCACGGGTACAATGAGCAGTTCTTC.

This clone is a singleton in its sample. V gene TRBV4-1 combines with J gene TRBJ1-5; perhaps TRBD1 as D (5 bases). CDR3 size: 18 residues. Trimming removed 0 bases from V and 0 bases from J, with 15 bases in between. Per the germline V gene, CDR1 is MGHRA and CDR2 is YSYEKL. The CDR3 DNA is TGCGCCAGCAGCCAAGACCGAAGGGGCCTTTATAGCAATCAGCCCCAGCATTTT. Its translation: CASSQDRRGLYSNQPQHF.

This clone was found many times. The chain couples TRBV18 to TRBJ1-1, with no clear D. This CDR3 is built from 10 residues. Trimming shortened V by 5 bases and J by 7 bases, and 5 bases separated the two germline ends. In germline, CDR1 is KGHSH, CDR2 LQKENI. The chain's CDR3 is CASSSFEAFF. The CDR3 DNA reads TGTGCCAGCTCATCCTTTGAAGCTTTCTTT.

The rearrangement joins TRBV6-1 to TRBJ1-1; D not resolved. This CDR3 spans 12 amino acids. The germline V gene has CDR1 MNHNS and CDR2 SASEGT. Deletions cut 6 bases from V and 6 bases from J, with 11 bases between. CDR3 in DNA: TGTGCCAGCAGGGAGGAATGGGCTGAAGCTTTCTTT. Translated, it gives CASREEWAEAFF.

CDR3 bases: TGTGCCAGCAGCTTATCGAGGGGAGAGGGCTACACCTTC. Its translation: CASSLSRGEGYTF. V usage is TRBV7-3 and J usage is TRBJ1-2, with D possibly being TRBD1 (5 bases). The V gene's germline CDR1 is SGHTA and CDR2 FQGTGA. This CDR3 is built from 13 residues. The V end was cut by 2 bases, the J end by 8 bases, with 12 bases between.

The gene calls are TRBV6-5 and TRBJ1-5, with 8 nucleotides matching TRBD1. The CDR3 loop spans 14 amino acids. J lost 6 bases, V lost 6 bases, and 7 bases had no gene match. Per germline, CDR1 MNHEY and CDR2 SVGAGI. This chain's CDR3 is CASSLGQASQPQHF. For the CDR3, the DNA is TGTGCCAGCAGCCTGGGACAGGCCAGTCAGCCCCAGCATTTT.

The chain has TRBV6-5 and TRBJ1-1, with D uncertain. This CDR3 region has 13 residues. The V and J ends lost 5 bases and 0 bases respectively, with 7 bases between them. Germline V gives CDR1 MNHEY, CDR2 SVGAGI. CDR3 in amino acids: CASSADVNTEAFF. The CDR3 coding sequence is TGTGCCAGCAGTGCGGACGTGAACACTGAAGCTTTCTTT.

V gene TRBV19 combines with J gene TRBJ2-3; 7 bases fit TRBD1. Per germline, CDR1 LNHDA and CDR2 SQIVND (reference sequence). V dropped 2 bases and J dropped 1; count of bases not matched to a gene: 3. The CDR3 is made up of 15 amino acids. The chain's CDR3 is CASSIRTGRTDTQYF. Here the CDR3 DNA reads TGTGCCAGTAGTATACGGACAGGCCGCACAGATACGCAGTATTTT.

This clone was detected only once. The chain employs TRBV7-2 and TRBJ2-7; 7 bases agree with TRBD2. V shed 1 base, J shed 4 bases, and the junction held 7 bases outside the gene matches. Germline CDR1 is SGHTA and CDR2 is FQGNSA. This CDR3 is 15 amino acids long. The CDR3 region is CASSLVGTTDYEQYF. DNA for the CDR3: TGTGCCAGCAGCTTAGTCGGGACTACCGATTACGAGCAGTACTTC.

The chain carries TRBV6-6 and TRBJ1-5; tentative D call: TRBD1 (5 bases). V lost 0 bases and J 4 bases, leaving 10 bases between the germline ends. Germline assignment: CDR1 MNHNY and CDR2 SVGAGI (reference sequence). There are 15 residues in the CDR3. The CDR3: CASSYSRAGNQPQHF. The DNA of the CDR3 is TGTGCCAGCAGTTACTCGAGGGCAGGGAATCAGCCCCAGCATTTT.

The CDR3 DNA follows: TGTGCCAGCAGTTTATCGGAGGGGGTCTACTCACCCCTCCACTTT. This gives the protein CASSLSEGVYSPLHF. The chain is built from TRBV27 and TRBJ1-6; D may be TRBD1 (6 bases). The CDR3 has 15 amino acids. Germline-derived CDR1 and CDR2 are MNHEY and SMNVEV (reference sequence). V was trimmed by 0 bases and J by 10 bases, leaving 13 bases between them.

This rearrangement joins TRBV5-5 to TRBJ1-1; possibly TRBD1 for D (5 bases). V lost 4 bases and J 4 bases, leaving 17 bases between the germline ends. Germline V lookup: CDR1 SGHKS, CDR2 YYEKEE (reference sequence). The CDR3 runs to 15 residues. The CDR3 here is CASSLDRTSGTEAFF. DNA for the CDR3: TGTGCCAGCAGCCTTGACAGAACCTCGGGCACTGAAGCTTTCTTT.

CDR3 DNA sequence: TGCGCCAGCAGCTTGATTGGGGGAAGGGGACCTGAAGCTTTCTTT. It codes for CASSLIGGRGPEAFF. The V call is TRBV5-1, the J call TRBJ1-1; D might be TRBD1 (5 bases). Germline-derived CDR1 and CDR2 are SGHRS and YFSETQ. This CDR3 has 15 residues. Trimming took off 1 base at V and 6 bases at J, with 16 bases between the two ends.

The rearrangement joins TRBV7-3 to TRBJ2-1, with 10 bases that match TRBD2. V gave up 5 bases and J gave up 9 bases; unmatched junction bases: 13. Germline CDR1 reads SGHTA; CDR2 reads FQGTGA. This CDR3 is built from 16 residues. In DNA form, the CDR3 reads TGTGCCAGCAGCGGTATGTTCAGCGGGGGGGCTTCTGAGCAGTTCTTC. It translates to CASSGMFSGGASEQFF.

The V gene is TRBV19, the J gene TRBJ1-5; the D is unclear. V shed 5 bases and J shed 4 bases, with 12 bases lying between them. The CDR3 runs to 14 residues. CDR1 is LNHDA and CDR2 is SQIVND in the germline V gene (reference sequence). CDR3 region: CASSETSSNQPQHF. For the CDR3, the DNA is TGTGCCAGTAGTGAGACGTCATCTAATCAGCCCCAGCATTTT.

J is TRBJ2-3 and V is TRBV7-2; 11 bases are shared with TRBD2. J was trimmed by 1 base and V by 5 bases; bases with no gene match: 5. The CDR3 is 16 residues long. The germline CDR1 and CDR2 sequences are SGHTA and FQGNSA. CDR3 coding DNA: TGTGCCAGCAGCCCCCGTAGCGGGAGGGGCACAGATACGCAGTATTTT. It is translated as CASSPRSGRGTDTQYF.

This chain uses TRBV2 with TRBJ2-1, with D possibly being TRBD1 (6 bases). The germline gives CDR1 SNHLY, CDR2 FYNNEI. The CDR3 loop spans 13 amino acids. The ends were cut back, 7 bases at V and 5 bases at J, with 12 bases in the middle. For the CDR3, the DNA is TGTGCCAGCAATAGAGGGGGTGACAATGAGCAGTTCTTC. This encodes CASNRGGDNEQFF. Looking up the rest from reference TRBV2 and TRBJ2-1 gives the full variable domain: EPEVTQTPSHQVTQMGQEVILRCVPISNHLYFYWYRQILGQKVEFLVSFYNNEISEKSEIFDDQFSVERPDGSNFTLKIRSTKLEDSAMYFCASNRGGDNEQFFGPGTRLTVL.